The sequence of this TCR beta chain was determined in a study of Ad26.COV2.S vaccination and SARS-CoV-2 variants. Study-wide context: Within the COV1001 Ad26.COV2.S trial arm, the donor was enrolled. Doses of Ad26.COV2.S were injected into muscle once or twice, 56 days apart. Study-wide results and caveats: Non-spike TCR breadth was similar in vaccine and placebo recipients.

Clones were read by immunoSEQ multiplex PCR, and TCRdb kept only the in-frame ones, dropping some. Found here are under 500,000 clones, approximately 90% of them singletons; the top ten hold roughly 1.7%. Sample treatment: approximately 18 received Ad26.COV2.S at low or high dose, single or two shots; about 5 received placebo; per-sample allocation not given. Vaccine and placebo recipients were sampled on day 63 after the first injection. The shot given was an Ad26 vector that makes Wuhan-strain SARS-CoV-2 spike. Notes on this clone: As yet, its antigen is unknown.

The TCR originated in a person between 18 and 65 years old who received the Ad26.COV2.S COVID-19 vaccine or a placebo. Specimen: peripheral blood, collected in a trial of Ad26.COV2.S vaccine versus placebo.

This CDR3 is CASSLYGISYEQYF. The CDR3 region has the DNA TGTGCCAGCAGCTTGTATGGGATCTCCTACGAGCAGTACTTC. This chain connects TRBV5-6 to TRBJ2-7; D gene uncertain. The CDR3 contains 14 residues. V lost 1 base and J 0 bases, leaving 8 bases between the germline ends. The germline V gene encodes CDR1 SGHDT and CDR2 YYEEEE.